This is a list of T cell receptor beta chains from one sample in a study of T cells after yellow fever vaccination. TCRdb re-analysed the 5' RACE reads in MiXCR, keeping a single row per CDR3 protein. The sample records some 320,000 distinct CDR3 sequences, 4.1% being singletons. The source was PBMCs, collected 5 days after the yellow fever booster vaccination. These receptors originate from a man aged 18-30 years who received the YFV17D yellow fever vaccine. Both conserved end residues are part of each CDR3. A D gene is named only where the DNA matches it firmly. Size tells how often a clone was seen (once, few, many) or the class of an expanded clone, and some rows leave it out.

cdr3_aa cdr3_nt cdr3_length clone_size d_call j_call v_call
CSAGEGVDYGYTF TGCAGTGCAGGAGAGGGGGTGGACTATGGCTACACCTTC 13 - - TRBJ1-2 TRBV20-1
CASSYSGLGGYTF TGTGCCAGCAGTTACTCCGGGCTTGGGGGCTACACCTTC 13 many - TRBJ1-2 TRBV6-5
CSARGKGNGETQYF TGCAGTGCTAGGGGGAAGGGGAATGGGGAGACCCAGTACTTC 14 few - TRBJ2-5 TRBV20-1
CASSKKIRTGDEQFF TGTGCCAGCAGCAAAAAAATCAGGACAGGGGATGAGCAGTTCTTC 15 many - TRBJ2-1 TRBV21-1
CASTHGRAFGETQYF TGTGCCAGCACCCACGGGCGGGCCTTCGGGGAGACCCAGTACTTC 15 - - TRBJ2-5 TRBV6-2/TRBV6-3
CASRRASNEKLFF TGTGCCAGTCGGCGGGCGTCCAATGAAAAACTGTTTTTT 13 few - TRBJ1-4 TRBV11-2
CSASRGPDEQYF TGCAGTGCCTCACGGGGCCCTGACGAGCAGTACTTC 12 few - TRBJ2-7 TRBV20-1
CASSPSGRRTEAFF TGTGCCAGCAGCCCTTCGGGAAGACGGACTGAAGCTTTCTTT 14 few - TRBJ1-1 TRBV3-1
CSARDPGTDTDTQYF TGCAGTGCTAGAGACCCCGGGACGGACACAGATACGCAGTATTTT 15 many - TRBJ2-3 TRBV20-1
CASRDGTAGANVLTF TGTGCCAGCAGGGACGGTACTGCGGGGGCCAACGTCCTGACTTTC 15 many - TRBJ2-6 TRBV7-3
CASSSPDGGGETQYF TGTGCCAGCAGTTCGCCGGACGGGGGTGGAGAGACCCAGTACTTC 15 few - TRBJ2-5 TRBV12-3/TRBV12-4
CASSLTPGQGTNEQFF TGTGCCAGCAGCCTCACCCCAGGACAGGGGACGAATGAGCAGTTCTTC 16 few TRBD1 TRBJ2-1 TRBV7-2
CASSQDPGGWTEAFF TGCGCCAGCAGCCAAGATCCAGGGGGATGGACTGAAGCTTTCTTT 15 many TRBD1 TRBJ1-1 TRBV4-3
CASSLALRGVGTDTQYF TGTGCCAGCAGCTTAGCCTTGCGGGGGGTCGGCACAGATACGCAGTATTTT 17 many TRBD2 TRBJ2-3 TRBV7-9
CASSRGVPGETQYF TGTGCCAGTAGTCGAGGGGTTCCAGGGGAGACCCAGTACTTC 14 few - TRBJ2-5 TRBV19
CASSSGQGAIGNTGELFF TGCGCCAGCAGCTCCGGACAGGGGGCGATTGGGAACACCGGGGAGCTGTTTTTT 18 - TRBD1 TRBJ2-2 TRBV5-1
CASSPVAAEGTQYF TGTGCCAGTTCCCCCGTGGCCGCCGAGGGGACCCAGTACTTC 14 few - TRBJ2-5 TRBV19
CASSPSRVNTEAFF TGCGCCAGCAGCCCGTCCAGAGTGAACACTGAAGCTTTCTTT 14 few - TRBJ1-1 TRBV5-1
CASRDQVRAEAFF TGTGCCAGCAGGGACCAGGTGAGGGCTGAAGCTTTCTTT 13 many - TRBJ1-1 TRBV25-1
CASSYRGGPYEQYF TGTGCCAGCAGTTACCGTGGGGGGCCCTACGAGCAGTACTTC 14 few - TRBJ2-7 TRBV6-2/TRBV6-3
CASTVRGSNQPQHF TGTGCCAGCACGGTTAGGGGCTCTAATCAGCCCCAGCATTTT 14 few - TRBJ1-5 TRBV2
CASSRQGTLTDTQYF TGTGCCAGCAGCCGACAGGGAACTCTCACAGATACGCAGTATTTT 15 few TRBD1 TRBJ2-3 TRBV7-2
CASSSPPGRGGANIQYF TGTGCCAGCAGCTCTCCACCGGGCAGGGGAGGCGCAAACATTCAGTACTTC 17 few - TRBJ2-4 TRBV7-2
CASSRDTGGAYF TGTGCCAGCAGCCGGGATACAGGGGGGGCATACTTC 12 few - TRBJ2-5 TRBV3-1
CASSLTSGSNEQFF TGTGCCAGCAGCCTGACTAGCGGGAGCAATGAGCAGTTCTTC 14 many TRBD2 TRBJ2-1 TRBV5-6
CASSLATNEKLFF TGTGCCAGCAGCTTAGCGACTAATGAAAAACTGTTTTTT 13 many - TRBJ1-4 TRBV7-2